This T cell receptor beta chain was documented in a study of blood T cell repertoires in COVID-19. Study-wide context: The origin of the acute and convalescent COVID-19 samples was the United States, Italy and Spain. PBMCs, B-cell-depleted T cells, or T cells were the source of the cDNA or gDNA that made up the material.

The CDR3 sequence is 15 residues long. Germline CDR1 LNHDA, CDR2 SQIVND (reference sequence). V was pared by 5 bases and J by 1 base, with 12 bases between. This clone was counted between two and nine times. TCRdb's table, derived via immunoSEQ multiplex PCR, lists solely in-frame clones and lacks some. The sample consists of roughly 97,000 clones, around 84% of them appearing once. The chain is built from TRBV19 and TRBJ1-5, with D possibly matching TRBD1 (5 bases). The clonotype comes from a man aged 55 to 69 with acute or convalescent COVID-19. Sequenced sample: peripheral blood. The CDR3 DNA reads TGTGCCAGTAGTGCCTCCGGGGGAAGCAATCAGCCCCAGCATTTT. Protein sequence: CASSASGGSNQPQHF. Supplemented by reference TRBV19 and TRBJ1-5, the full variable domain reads DGGITQSPKYLFRKEGQNVTLSCEQNLNHDAMYWYRQDPGQGLRLIYYSQIVNDFQKGDIAEGYSVSREKKESFPLTVTSAQKNPTAFYLCASSASGGSNQPQHFGDGTRLSIL.